The 5 T cell receptor beta chains given below trace back to one sample, sequenced in a study of blood T cells in healthy people across ages. A sample-barcoded 5' primer and a J-beta primer mix were used in a second PCR of roughly 7 to 11 cycles. TCRdb called the 5' RACE reads again in MiXCR, with one record for every CDR3 protein. Of about 900,000 distinct CDR3 sequences in the sample, around 46% were seen once. The specimen sequenced was blood. All receptors derive from a man aged 25 to 45 in good health.

V and J are TRBV19 and TRBJ2-1; D is possibly TRBD1 (6 bases). Trimming pared 3 bases from V and 0 bases from J, leaving 15 bases between. CDR1 is LNHDA and CDR2 is SQIVND in the germline V gene (reference sequence). The CDR3 length is 17 residues. The CDR3 nucleotides are TGTGCCAGTAGTATTTTACAGGGTAAAAGCTCCTACAATGAGCAGTTCTTC. Encoded protein: CASSILQGKSSYNEQFF.

There are a few counts of this clonotype. For the CDR3, the DNA is TGCGCCAGCAGCCAAGTGGAAGGGATGGATCGGTATTTT. Translating it yields CASSQVEGMDRYF. V and J are TRBV4-1 and TRBJ2-3; D call uncertain. CDR1 MGHRA and CDR2 YSYEKL come from the germline V gene. Deletions cut 1 base from V and 14 bases from J, with 16 bases between. There are 13 residues in the CDR3.

This chain connects TRBV11-3 to TRBJ2-3; 13 bases are shared with TRBD2. Germline V CDR1 and CDR2: SGHNT, YENEEA. With 1 base clipped from V and 6 bases from J, the junction kept 7 bases outside the gene matches. The CDR3 loop spans 17 amino acids. CDR3 in DNA: TGTGCCAGCAGCTTAGGACTAGCGGGGGGTCAGCGGGATACGCAGTATTTT. This encodes CASSLGLAGGQRDTQYF.

The chain joins TRBV12-3 or TRBV12-4 to TRBJ2-1; 9 bases align to TRBD2. The CDR3 totals 14 residues. V shed 5 bases, J shed 5 bases, and the junction held 4 bases outside the gene matches. Here the CDR3 reads CASSPWTSDNEQFF. For the CDR3, the DNA is TGTGCCAGCAGTCCGTGGACTAGCGACAATGAGCAGTTCTTC.

The chain employs TRBV7-9 and TRBJ2-3; possible D gene TRBD1, 6 bases. There are 16 residues in the CDR3. The germline CDR1 and CDR2 sequences are SEHNR and FQNEAQ (reference sequence). Trimming took off 2 bases at V and 4 bases at J, with 16 bases between the two ends. DNA for the CDR3: TGTGCCAGCAGCTTAAATCTCCGCAGGGGACCAGATACGCAGTATTTT. Protein sequence: CASSLNLRRGPDTQYF.